This is a list of T cell receptor beta chains from one sample in a study of OX40 agonist ivuxolimab in advanced cancers. Sequenced by immunoSEQ multiplex PCR; TCRdb stores in-frame clones only, minus some. The profile shows tens of thousands of clones, approximately 92% of them singletons. The specimen was CD4+ or CD8+ T cells sorted from blood, collected in a trial of the OX40 agonist ivuxolimab. All receptors come from an adult with an advanced solid tumor such as melanoma, head and neck, liver or kidney cancer. The CDR3 runs from the conserved cysteine through the conserved F or W. The D gene is left open where the match is weak. Clone size, where shown, is once, few, many, or a class for clones that have expanded.

j_call: TRBJ1-2; d_call: -; clone_size: -; v_call: TRBV27; cdr3_aa: CASSLRGDFRGAGYTF; cdr3_nt: TGTGCCAGCAGTTTGCGTGGGGATTTCCGGGGGGCGGGCTACACCTTC
j_call: TRBJ2-7; d_call: TRBD1; clone_size: medium-sized; v_call: TRBV18; cdr3_aa: CASSTEDRADEQYF; cdr3_nt: TGTGCCAGCTCCACGGAAGACAGGGCCGACGAGCAGTACTTC
j_call: TRBJ2-3; d_call: -; clone_size: -; v_call: TRBV2; cdr3_aa: CASSDGWGSIGDTQYF; cdr3_nt: TGTGCCAGCAGTGATGGGTGGGGGAGTATAGGCGATACGCAGTATTTT
j_call: TRBJ1-5; d_call: -; clone_size: -; v_call: TRBV28; cdr3_aa: CASSLYWGGSNQPQHF; cdr3_nt: TGTGCCAGCAGTTTATACTGGGGGGGGAGCAATCAGCCCCAGCATTTT
j_call: TRBJ2-7; d_call: -; clone_size: -; v_call: TRBV19; cdr3_aa: CASSSSQGSTYEQYF; cdr3_nt: TGTGCCAGTAGCAGCTCCCAGGGGAGTACCTACGAGCAGTACTTC
j_call: TRBJ2-3; d_call: -; clone_size: -; v_call: TRBV7-9; cdr3_aa: CASSLYGSSTDTQYF; cdr3_nt: TGTGCCAGCAGCTTATACGGATCTAGCACAGATACGCAGTATTTT
j_call: TRBJ1-5; d_call: TRBD1; clone_size: -; v_call: TRBV29-1; cdr3_aa: CSVGTGFGNQPQHF; cdr3_nt: TGCAGCGTCGGGACAGGGTTCGGAAATCAGCCCCAGCATTTT
j_call: TRBJ2-6; d_call: -; clone_size: -; v_call: TRBV19; cdr3_aa: CASSIVGASGANVLTF; cdr3_nt: TGTGCCAGTAGTATAGTGGGGGCCTCTGGGGCCAACGTCCTGACTTTC
j_call: TRBJ1-2; d_call: -; clone_size: -; v_call: TRBV11-2; cdr3_aa: CASSLGTGDGYTF; cdr3_nt: TGTGCCAGCAGCTTAGGAACGGGAGATGGCTACACCTTC
j_call: TRBJ2-2; d_call: -; clone_size: -; v_call: TRBV4-3; cdr3_aa: CACRASMNTGELFF; cdr3_nt: TGCGCATGCCGGGCTTCCATGAACACCGGGGAGCTGTTTTTT
j_call: TRBJ2-7; d_call: -; clone_size: -; v_call: TRBV28; cdr3_aa: CASSLPVNYEQYF; cdr3_nt: TGTGCCAGCAGTTTGCCCGTGAACTACGAGCAGTACTTC
j_call: TRBJ1-2; d_call: -; clone_size: -; v_call: TRBV7-8; cdr3_aa: CASSLSWGGDYGYTF; cdr3_nt: TGTGCCAGCAGCTTAAGCTGGGGAGGGGACTATGGCTACACCTTC
j_call: TRBJ2-1; d_call: -; clone_size: -; v_call: TRBV7-3; cdr3_aa: CASSPTSYSSYNEQFF; cdr3_nt: TGTGCCAGCAGCCCGACTAGTTACAGCTCCTACAATGAGCAGTTCTTC
j_call: TRBJ2-2; d_call: TRBD2; clone_size: -; v_call: TRBV13; cdr3_aa: CASSFTGLAGGQVGELFF; cdr3_nt: TGTGCCAGCAGCTTCACCGGACTAGCGGGAGGGCAAGTCGGGGAGCTGTTTTTT
j_call: TRBJ2-1; d_call: TRBD2; clone_size: -; v_call: TRBV14; cdr3_aa: CASSQVDPGTSGYNEQFF; cdr3_nt: TGTGCCAGCAGCCAAGTTGACCCCGGGACTAGCGGTTACAATGAGCAGTTCTTC
j_call: TRBJ1-5; d_call: -; clone_size: -; v_call: TRBV25-1; cdr3_aa: CASSEYDSLAPQHF; cdr3_nt: TGTGCCAGCAGTGAATATGACAGCCTAGCGCCCCAGCATTTT
j_call: TRBJ2-1; d_call: TRBD2; clone_size: once; v_call: TRBV6-6; cdr3_aa: CASSSREGGTYNEQFF; cdr3_nt: TGTGCCAGCAGTTCAAGGGAGGGTGGTACCTACAATGAGCAGTTCTTC
j_call: TRBJ1-6; d_call: TRBD1; clone_size: -; v_call: TRBV15; cdr3_aa: CATSRGQRGQGYPLHF; cdr3_nt: TGTGCCACCAGCAGAGGTCAGAGGGGACAGGGCTATCCCCTCCACTTT
j_call: TRBJ2-1; d_call: -; clone_size: large; v_call: TRBV7-3; cdr3_aa: CASSLIGGSSYNEQFF; cdr3_nt: TGTGCCAGCAGCTTAATTGGGGGGAGCTCCTACAATGAGCAGTTCTTC
j_call: TRBJ2-1; d_call: -; clone_size: -; v_call: TRBV9; cdr3_aa: CASSAEEGDYNEQFF; cdr3_nt: TGTGCCAGCAGTGCCGAAGAGGGGGACTACAATGAGCAGTTCTTC
j_call: TRBJ1-5; d_call: -; clone_size: -; v_call: TRBV27; cdr3_aa: CASSYAVYQPQHF; cdr3_nt: TGTGCCAGCAGTTATGCAGTTTATCAGCCCCAGCATTTT
j_call: TRBJ2-7; d_call: -; clone_size: -; v_call: TRBV6-5; cdr3_aa: CASSYGVSGSFEQYF; cdr3_nt: TGTGCCAGCAGTTATGGGGTGAGCGGTAGCTTCGAGCAGTACTTC
j_call: TRBJ1-2; d_call: TRBD1; clone_size: -; v_call: TRBV5-8; cdr3_aa: CASRGQEFNYGYTF; cdr3_nt: TGTGCCAGCAGGGGACAGGAGTTTAACTATGGCTACACCTTC
j_call: TRBJ1-2; d_call: -; clone_size: -; v_call: TRBV6-1; cdr3_aa: CASSEGGWETYGYTF; cdr3_nt: TGTGCCAGCAGTGAAGGGGGATGGGAGACCTATGGCTACACCTTC
j_call: TRBJ1-1; d_call: -; clone_size: -; v_call: TRBV7-8; cdr3_aa: CASSLDEIGGPTEAFF; cdr3_nt: TGTGCCAGCAGCTTAGACGAGATCGGGGGCCCTACTGAAGCTTTCTTT
j_call: TRBJ1-2; d_call: -; clone_size: -; v_call: TRBV4-1; cdr3_aa: CASSQEGIGGLYGYTF; cdr3_nt: TGCGCCAGCAGCCAAGAGGGGATCGGGGGCCTCTATGGCTACACCTTC
j_call: TRBJ2-1; d_call: -; clone_size: -; v_call: TRBV29-1; cdr3_aa: CSVELGYNEQFF; cdr3_nt: TGCAGCGTTGAGTTAGGATACAATGAGCAGTTCTTC
j_call: TRBJ1-5; d_call: TRBD1; clone_size: -; v_call: TRBV5-6; cdr3_aa: CASSLTGGGNQPQHF; cdr3_nt: TGTGCCAGCAGCCTGACAGGGGGGGGCAATCAGCCCCAGCATTTT
j_call: TRBJ2-3; d_call: TRBD2; clone_size: once; v_call: TRBV19; cdr3_aa: CATQPTSGGGDTQYF; cdr3_nt: TGTGCCACCCAACCGACTAGCGGAGGCGGGGATACGCAGTATTTT
j_call: TRBJ1-1; d_call: TRBD1; clone_size: -; v_call: TRBV4-1; cdr3_aa: CASRQGSTEAFF; cdr3_nt: TGCGCCAGCAGACAGGGGTCAACTGAAGCTTTCTTT
j_call: TRBJ2-6; d_call: -; clone_size: -; v_call: TRBV7-3; cdr3_aa: CASSLLAGDNSGANVLTF; cdr3_nt: TGTGCCAGCAGCTTATTGGCAGGGGATAACTCTGGGGCCAACGTCCTGACTTTC
j_call: TRBJ2-3; d_call: -; clone_size: once; v_call: TRBV6-1; cdr3_aa: CASSEAHGRAADTQYF; cdr3_nt: TGTGCCAGCAGTGAAGCCCACGGGCGAGCGGCAGATACGCAGTATTTT
j_call: TRBJ1-1; d_call: TRBD1; clone_size: once; v_call: TRBV30; cdr3_aa: CAWTGGDYTEAFF; cdr3_nt: TGTGCCTGGACAGGGGGCGATTATACTGAAGCTTTCTTT
j_call: TRBJ1-1; d_call: -; clone_size: -; v_call: TRBV2; cdr3_aa: CCIQGVTEAFF; cdr3_nt: TGTTGTATCCAAGGGGTCACTGAAGCTTTCTTT
j_call: TRBJ2-7; d_call: TRBD1; clone_size: once; v_call: TRBV11-1; cdr3_aa: CASSGWDRSPYEQYF; cdr3_nt: TGTGCCAGCAGCGGGTGGGACAGGAGTCCCTACGAGCAGTACTTC
j_call: TRBJ2-1; d_call: TRBD2; clone_size: -; v_call: TRBV4-3; cdr3_aa: CASSQDTSGRYNEQFF; cdr3_nt: TGCGCCAGCAGCCAAGATACTAGCGGGAGGTACAATGAGCAGTTCTTC
j_call: TRBJ1-2; d_call: -; clone_size: -; v_call: TRBV20-1; cdr3_aa: CSARTDGYTF; cdr3_nt: TGCAGTGCCAGGACAGATGGCTACACCTTC
j_call: TRBJ2-1; d_call: -; clone_size: -; v_call: TRBV12-1; cdr3_aa: CASTGISYNEQFF; cdr3_nt: TGTGCCAGCACCGGGATTTCCTACAATGAGCAGTTCTTC
j_call: TRBJ2-5; d_call: TRBD1; clone_size: -; v_call: TRBV2; cdr3_aa: CASNFLQGNQETQYF; cdr3_nt: TGTGCCAGCAATTTCCTACAGGGGAACCAAGAGACCCAGTACTTC
j_call: TRBJ1-1; d_call: -; clone_size: -; v_call: TRBV9; cdr3_aa: CASSVGWVMNTEAFF; cdr3_nt: TGTGCCAGCAGCGTAGGATGGGTAATGAACACTGAAGCTTTCTTT
j_call: TRBJ1-1; d_call: -; clone_size: -; v_call: TRBV14; cdr3_aa: CASSQGGTEAFF; cdr3_nt: TGTGCCAGCAGCCAGGGAGGAACTGAAGCTTTCTTT
j_call: TRBJ1-1; d_call: -; clone_size: few; v_call: TRBV30; cdr3_aa: CAWSVLENTEAFF; cdr3_nt: TGTGCCTGGAGTGTACTTGAAAACACTGAAGCTTTCTTT
j_call: TRBJ1-5; d_call: -; clone_size: -; v_call: TRBV28; cdr3_aa: CASSLIGDSNQPQHF; cdr3_nt: TGTGCCAGCAGTTTAATTGGAGATAGCAATCAGCCCCAGCATTTT
j_call: TRBJ1-3; d_call: -; clone_size: -; v_call: TRBV28; cdr3_aa: CASKFKSGAGEDLAGNTIYF; cdr3_nt: TGTGCCAGCAAGTTTAAATCCGGGGCAGGGGAAGACTTAGCTGGAAACACCATATATTTT
j_call: TRBJ2-7; d_call: TRBD1; clone_size: -; v_call: TRBV4-3; cdr3_aa: CASSQQIGHRGDEQYF; cdr3_nt: TGCGCCAGCAGCCAACAAATAGGGCACAGGGGCGACGAGCAGTACTTC
j_call: TRBJ2-7; d_call: -; clone_size: -; v_call: TRBV4-3; cdr3_aa: CASSQDVGQYEQYF; cdr3_nt: TGCGCCAGCAGCCAAGACGTAGGGCAATACGAGCAGTACTTC
j_call: TRBJ2-3; d_call: TRBD2; clone_size: -; v_call: TRBV7-2; cdr3_aa: CASSPLAGGTDTQYF; cdr3_nt: TGTGCCAGCAGCCCATTAGCGGGGGGCACAGATACGCAGTATTTT
j_call: TRBJ2-7; d_call: -; clone_size: -; v_call: TRBV11-2; cdr3_aa: CASSLGSRAYEQYF; cdr3_nt: TGTGCCAGCAGCTTAGGGTCCCGAGCCTACGAGCAGTACTTC
j_call: TRBJ2-1; d_call: -; clone_size: -; v_call: TRBV6-1; cdr3_aa: CASSPFYNEQFF; cdr3_nt: TGTGCCAGCAGCCCCTTTTACAATGAGCAGTTCTTC
j_call: TRBJ1-2; d_call: -; clone_size: -; v_call: TRBV6-1; cdr3_aa: CASSENDYGYTF; cdr3_nt: TGTGCCAGCAGTGAAAATGACTATGGCTACACCTTC
j_call: TRBJ2-5; d_call: TRBD2; clone_size: -; v_call: TRBV5-6; cdr3_aa: CASSRPGGETQYF; cdr3_nt: TGTGCCAGCAGCCGGCCGGGGGGAGAGACCCAGTACTTC
j_call: TRBJ2-4; d_call: -; clone_size: -; v_call: TRBV5-4; cdr3_aa: CATTVGGAGKNIQYF; cdr3_nt: TGTGCCACGACAGTAGGGGGGGCCGGCAAAAACATTCAGTACTTC
j_call: TRBJ1-2; d_call: -; clone_size: -; v_call: TRBV29-1; cdr3_aa: CSVEGWSTF; cdr3_nt: TGCAGCGTTGAGGGGTGGAGCACCTTC
j_call: TRBJ1-1; d_call: TRBD1; clone_size: -; v_call: TRBV5-1; cdr3_aa: CASSSGGSGTEAFF; cdr3_nt: TGCGCCAGCAGCTCAGGGGGCAGTGGAACTGAAGCTTTCTTT
j_call: TRBJ1-1; d_call: -; clone_size: -; v_call: TRBV4-3; cdr3_aa: CASSQDLTSGSTEAFF; cdr3_nt: TGCGCCAGCAGCCAAGATTTGACCTCGGGGTCCACTGAAGCTTTCTTT